This TCR beta chain was identified during a study of beta chain features in type 1 diabetes (dated by TCRdb to 2017 to 2018). Describing the broader study: Patients and healthy donors did not differ in mean age, gender distribution, total cell number or subset yield. A total of roughly 98,000,000 sorted cells were examined across all samples, and RNA yield correlated strongly with the number of cells per subset. The study compared TCRB repertoires of sorted circulating CD4+ T cell subsets between recently diagnosed type 1 diabetes patients and matched healthy donors. Regulatory and stem cell-like memory subsets were obtained from only 8 patients and roughly eight healthy donors, while naive and central memory subsets were obtained from all 30 or so donors. Findings and caveats that apply to the study as a whole: Because cDNA rather than genomic DNA was sequenced, highly expressing activated cells could have been over-represented, although no difference in activation and CD3 levels was found between groups. In all four CD4+ subsets, TCRB CDR3 length was moderately but significantly shorter in type 1 diabetes patients. Shorter templates might be favored by PCR, yet because patient and control samples were amplified and corrected together, any such skew would affect both groups equally. Naive, central memory and regulatory TCRB repertoires appeared to be more similar among patients than among healthy donors. HLA sub-analyses involved small numbers of individuals, so any influence of HLA type on TCRB rearrangement remained unresolved. Patients with type 1 diabetes made fewer insertions and deleted more nucleotides at VDJ recombination sites, implying thymic rearrangement abnormalities.

This clone occurred a few times. It has no known antigen specificity. No quality values exist for individual bases; no much larger clone is one base distant. The cysteine opens and the phenylalanine closes a CDR3 of 13 amino acids. The only DNA kept is the CDR3, 39 bases in frame from the first base. Via the germline V gene, CDR1 is MDHEN and CDR2 SYDVKM. The junction shows trimming of 3 bases on V and 3 bases on J, plus 8 bases between the germline ends. The High Capacity cDNA Reverse Transcription Kit was used to reverse transcribe all of the isolated RNA, meaning that expressed TCRB transcripts were what got sequenced. Deep immunoSEQ sequencing was applied to naive, central memory and regulatory T cell samples, giving an average of roughly 3.3 million total reads per sample. After sorted cells were lysed in RLT buffer, RNA was extracted with DNase-treated RNeasy Micro or Mini kits, with the choice depending on cell number. To prevent cross-contamination, every cell subset was processed on its own, while patient and healthy donor samples were processed together. The immunoSEQ multiplex PCR was used to amplify TCRB sequences from cDNA, generating 87-bp fragments that spanned the CDR3 region. Sequencing of the amplicons was done on the Illumina HiSeq platform. The study's own analysis went as follows. PCR bias was computationally corrected using synthetic template baselines, reads within Hamming distance 2 were collapsed, and singletons that could not be merged were discarded. Reads were aligned to IMGT to assign V, D and J genes, CDR3 length, and insertions or deletions at six rearrangement sites. Within each subset, clonotype counts were normalized to sorted cell number, after which true diversity and Gini coefficients were computed with the tcR R package. The overlap coefficient, calculated on TCRB nucleotide sequences, was used to quantify repertoire sharing. Out-of-frame TCRB sequences from naive cells were analyzed to stand in for the pre-selection repertoire. Drawn from immuneACCESS, this table holds only the in-frame rearrangements with V and J called that TCRdb kept. Clones are partly lost; checked studies trace under half to an unresolved V gene and leave the rest unexplained. V, J and clone size derive from that table, while D and trimming were established from the DNA sequence. Recorded for this sample are around 330,000 clones; 8% to 13% of them occurred a single time. Of the sample, approximately 0.016% falls within the top ten clones.

Each donor gave one peripheral blood draw, averaging about 120 mL, which was collected into heparinised tubes. Using a panel that included CD45RO, CCR7, CD25, CD127, CD95 and CD27, naive, central memory, regulatory and stem cell-like memory CD4+ T cells were sorted on a BD FACSAria II. All sorted populations exceeded 95% purity. PBMCs were separated immediately by Lymphoprep density gradient centrifugation and were stained directly, without being cultured. To minimize batch effects, samples were stained and sorted in pairs, one healthy donor with one patient per experiment. The receptor chain draws on TRBV28 and TRBJ2-5; the D gene is perhaps TRBD2, on 5 matching bases. This TCR came from a woman younger than 45 in good health. Input material: naive CD4+ T cells from blood. The sample's cell subset or site label, decoded: true naive CD4+ T cells. The DNA sequence is given as TGTGCCAGCAGTTTTTGGGGAGAAGAGACCCAGTACTTC. This encodes CASSFWGEETQYF.